This T cell receptor beta chain was sequenced in a study of human CD8 memory T cell subsets. Whole-study results and caveats: Stem-like memory and precursor exhausted T cells were similarly highly diverse; effector memory cells were not.

Germline V gene data show CDR1 as PRHDT and CDR2 as FYEKMQ (reference sequence). This CDR3 has 13 residues. With regard to this clonotype: As yet, its antigen is unknown.

Sequencing libraries of TCR beta were made by UMI-labeled 5' RACE. No DNA is given; TCRdb re-called the 5' RACE reads and lists each CDR3 protein once. The sample includes approximately 5,700 distinct CDR3 sequences. RNA came from duplicate vials of roughly 160,000 sorted CD8+ T cells per subset. This TCR came from a human donor in good health. The chain employs TRBV13 and TRBJ2-7. Sequencing input: CD8+ T cells from PBMCs. CDR3: CASSLGGNYEQYF. The full variable domain, completed using reference TRBV13 and TRBJ2-7, is AAGVIQSPRHLIKEKRETATLKCYPIPRHDTVYWYQQGPGQDPQFLISFYEKMQSDKGSIPDRFSAQQFSDYHSELNMSSLELGDSALYFCASSLGGNYEQYFGPGTRLTVT.